Shown below are 26 T cell receptor beta chains from a single sample sequenced in a study of T cells in Graves' hyperthyroidism and ophthalmopathy. Regions amplified from RNA transcripts were the TCR beta CDR3 regions. With the HTBI primer set, the TCR CDR3 went through a first round of RT-PCR. TCRdb re-derived calls from the multiplex PCR reads in MiXCR, one entry per CDR3 protein. The sample includes over 700,000 distinct CDR3 sequences, around 38% of them seen just once. The sequencing input was blood. These receptors came from a man between 18 and 35 years old with Graves' hyperthyroidism.

The chain uses TRBV29-1 and TRBJ2-7; D is possibly TRBD2 (5 bases). The CDR3 consists of 14 residues. Germline CDR1 reads SQVTM; CDR2 reads ANQGSEA. Trimming shortened V by 6 bases and J by 2 bases, and 17 bases separated the two germline ends. The CDR3 region has the DNA TGCAGCGTACCGAGGGCCCTAACTCCCTACGAGCAGTACTTC. Translated, it gives CSVPRALTPYEQYF.

The V call is TRBV5-1, the J call TRBJ1-5, with no clear D. CDR3 length: 15 residues. V lost 4 bases and J 4 bases, leaving 15 bases between the germline ends. The V gene's germline CDR1 is SGHRS and CDR2 YFSETQ. The chain's CDR3 is CASSPGTEPNQPQHF. For the CDR3, the DNA is TGCGCCAGCAGCCCCGGTACGGAACCGAATCAGCCCCAGCATTTT.

The J gene is TRBJ1-5, the V gene TRBV4-1, with TRBD1 as a possible D gene (6 bases). This CDR3 is built from 18 residues. Germline CDR1 and CDR2: MGHRA and YSYEKL. The germline V and J ends were trimmed by 0 bases and 2 bases, with 17 bases remaining between them. The CDR3 coding sequence is TGCGCCAGCAGCCAAGATCTTTCCAGGGGAGTGGGCAATCAGCCCCAGCATTTT. Its translation is CASSQDLSRGVGNQPQHF.

The table lists this clonotype with many counts. The rearrangement uses TRBV14 and TRBJ1-5; the match to TRBD1 covers 8 bases. The CDR3 consists of 13 residues. V was clipped by 3 bases and J by 9 bases; unmatched bases: 4. Germline V gene sequence: CDR1 SGHDN, CDR2 FVKESK. The CDR3 protein is CASSQDREPPQHF. In DNA form, the CDR3 reads TGTGCCAGCAGCCAGGACAGGGAGCCGCCCCAGCATTTT.

This clonotype was seen a handful of times. One base away lies a much larger clone, so this may be a sequencing read error. The chain joins TRBV7-9 to TRBJ1-2, with D unclear. The CDR3 spans 11 residues. Germline V lookup: CDR1 SEHNR, CDR2 FQNEAQ (reference sequence). In nucleotides, the CDR3 is TGTGCCAGCAGCTTAGGAGAAGGCTGCACCTTC. It codes for CASSLGEGCTF.

The rearrangement joins TRBV20-1 to TRBJ1-5, with no clear D. Per germline, CDR1 DFQATT and CDR2 SNEGSKA (reference sequence). Trimming took 6 bases from V and 4 from J, leaving 16 bases between them. This CDR3 region has 14 residues. The CDR3, as DNA: TGCAGTGCCAGTTCGGGAAGCGGTAATCAGCCCCAGCATTTT. It yields the protein CSASSGSGNQPQHF.

This clonotype was detected ten times or more. The chain employs TRBV10-3 and TRBJ2-7, with a weak D call TRBD2 (5 bases). The V end was cut by 0 bases, the J end by 0 bases, with 15 bases between. Germline values: CDR1 ENHRY, CDR2 SYGVKD. The CDR3 spans 17 residues. CDR3 nucleotide sequence: TGTGCCATCAGTGAGTCGGCGGAGGCATGGGACTCCTACGAGCAGTACTTC. Translating it yields CAISESAEAWDSYEQYF.

This clonotype came up many times. This chain uses TRBV7-9 with TRBJ2-5; D gene ambiguous. Per the germline V gene, CDR1 is SEHNR and CDR2 is FQNEAQ (reference sequence). The CDR3 is 13 residues long. Between the trimmed V and J ends, which lost 2 bases and 10 bases, there was a span of 14 bases. The DNA for the CDR3 is TGTGCCAGCAGCTTATCAGAGTCGTGGGTCCAGTACTTC. Translated, it gives CASSLSESWVQYF.

To note about this clonotype: At one of its ends the junction is not consistent with the germline gene, which may arise from a read error. This sequence joins TRBV20-1 and TRBJ2-2; D unresolved. The CDR3 sequence is 14 residues long. Germline CDR1 DFQATT, CDR2 SNEGSKA (reference sequence). The CDR3 coding sequence is TGCAGAGCTAGAGATCATCCGGACACCGGGGAGCTGTTTTTT. This codes for CRARDHPDTGELFF.

This clonotype showed up just a few times. The chain joins TRBV13 to TRBJ2-7; 7 bases line up with TRBD2. The V and J ends lost 4 bases and 3 bases, in that order; junction bases with no gene match: 3. Germline loops: CDR1 PRHDT, CDR2 FYEKMQ (reference sequence). The CDR3 consists of 13 residues. As DNA, the CDR3 is TGTGCCAGCAGCTCTAGCGGCCTCTACGAGCAGTACTTC. Translated: CASSSSGLYEQYF.

The chain couples TRBV13 to TRBJ1-5, with TRBD1 identical over 8 bases. The trim removed 4 bases at V and 7 bases at J, leaving 6 bases unmatched. Germline loops: CDR1 PRHDT, CDR2 FYEKMQ (reference sequence). The CDR3 is 14 amino acids. This CDR3 reads CASSSGGQGQPQHF. CDR3 in DNA: TGTGCCAGCAGCTCAGGGGGCCAGGGGCAGCCCCAGCATTTT.

The chain is built from TRBV10-3 and TRBJ2-7, with D maybe TRBD2 (6 bases). Looked up from germline, CDR1 is ENHRY and CDR2 is SYGVKD. The CDR3 is 14 residues long. V lost 10 bases and J 2 bases, leaving 18 bases between the germline ends. DNA for the CDR3: TGTGCCAGCAAGCCCGGGACTCCAACCTACGAGCAGTACTTC. Its translation: CASKPGTPTYEQYF.

The V and J genes are TRBV10-3 and TRBJ1-5; TRBD1 might be the D (5 bases). CDR1 and CDR2 from the germline V gene are ENHRY and SYGVKD. Trimming left V 10 bases short and J 3 bases short, with 13 bases between. This CDR3 contains 13 residues. CDR3 sequence: CASMDGHNQPQHF. Here the CDR3 DNA reads TGTGCCAGCATGGATGGACACAATCAGCCCCAGCATTTT.

The chain is built from TRBV15 and TRBJ2-3; a possible D gene is TRBD2 (6 bases). Germline CDR1 and CDR2: LNHNV and YYDKDF (reference sequence). V lost 0 bases to trimming and J lost 7 bases, with 17 bases between them. The CDR3 loop spans 16 amino acids. CDR3 residues: CATSRDHPAGSNTQYF. As DNA, the CDR3 is TGTGCCACCAGCAGAGATCACCCAGCGGGTTCAAATACGCAGTATTTT.

The chain joins TRBV18 to TRBJ1-5; D remains unclear. Germline V gives CDR1 KGHSH, CDR2 LQKENI. The V gene lost 4 bases and the J gene lost 0 bases, with 10 bases spanning the gap. The CDR3 extends over 15 amino acids. The CDR3 spells CASSRERYSNQPQHF. The CDR3 nucleotides read TGTGCCAGCTCACGAGAGAGGTATAGCAATCAGCCCCAGCATTTT.

This clonotype was counted ten times or more. The chain joins TRBV2 to TRBJ1-5; no clear D gene. This CDR3 region has 13 residues. Germline CDR1 and CDR2: SNHLY and FYNNEI. V dropped 6 bases and J dropped 0 bases, with 6 bases sitting between them. The DNA for the CDR3 is TGTGCCAGCAGACACGATAGCAATCAGCCCCAGCATTTT. It translates to CASRHDSNQPQHF.

As concerns this clonotype: One end of the junction does not line up with germline, which may come from a read error. The chain uses TRBV7-2 and TRBJ2-3; 9 positions match TRBD1. Germline V gives CDR1 SGHTA, CDR2 FQGNSA. This CDR3 is 15 amino acids long. The chain's CDR3 is CASSRPGQGVDTQYF. The CDR3 DNA is TGCGCCAGCAGCCGTCCGGGACAGGGTGTAGATACGCAGTATTTT.

This clonotype was seen repeatedly, ten times or more. The J gene is TRBJ2-2, the V gene TRBV15; a possible D gene is TRBD2 (5 bases). Trimming shortened V by 1 base and J by 5 bases, and 11 bases separated the two germline ends. This CDR3 has 15 amino acids. The germline V gene encodes CDR1 LNHNV and CDR2 YYDKDF (reference sequence). DNA of the CDR3: TGTGCCACCAGCAGAGGGACTCGTGGGACCGGGGAGCTGTTTTTT. It translates to CATSRGTRGTGELFF. The full variable domain, completed using reference TRBV15 and TRBJ2-2, is DAMVIQNPRYQVTQFGKPVTLSCSQTLNHNVMYWYQQKSSQAPKLLFHYYDKDFNNEADTPDNFQSRRPNTSFCFLDIRSPGLGDTAMYLCATSRGTRGTGELFFGEGSRLTVL.

At least ten counts were recorded for this clonotype. The CDR3 region is CASSLHPAGGETQYF. In DNA, the CDR3 is TGTGCCAGCAGCTTACACCCAGCGGGAGGGGAGACCCAGTACTTC. The J gene is TRBJ2-5, the V gene TRBV7-8; 10 positions agree with TRBD2. V was pared by 2 bases and J by 5 bases, with 5 bases of the junction left unmatched. CDR3 size: 15 residues. Germline CDR1 is SGHVS and CDR2 is FQNEAQ.

This clonotype was recorded a few times. The genes are TRBV7-9 and TRBJ1-6, with TRBD1 as a possible D gene (5 bases). V gave up 5 bases and J gave up 9 bases, with 17 bases separating them. In germline, CDR1 is SEHNR, CDR2 FQNEAQ (reference sequence). CDR3 length equals 15 residues. CDR3 DNA sequence: TGTGCCAGCAGCCCTCTGCGGGGGACTGGTTCACCCCTCCACTTT. This sequence encodes CASSPLRGTGSPLHF.

This clonotype was recorded many times. The chain has TRBV29-1 and TRBJ2-2; 9 bases line up with TRBD2. This CDR3 has 15 residues. CDR1 and CDR2 (germline): SQVTM, ANQGSEA. J gave up 5 bases and V 1 base, and 5 bases lay outside the gene matches. The CDR3 DNA sequence: TGCAGCGTTGAAGGGAGTAGCGGGAGTACCGGGGAGCTGTTTTTT. Amino acids: CSVEGSSGSTGELFF.

This clonotype has just a few counts. The CDR3 sequence: CASSGSAGGDGELFF. The CDR3 bases are TGTGCCAGCAGTGGTTCAGCGGGGGGAGACGGGGAGCTGTTTTTT. The rearrangement joins TRBV2 to TRBJ2-2; the match to TRBD2 covers 9 bases. CDR1 and CDR2 from the germline V gene are SNHLY and FYNNEI. The CDR3 spans 15 residues. The V and J ends lost 4 bases and 7 bases, in that order; junction bases with no gene match: 7.

J is TRBJ2-7 and V is TRBV9; 10 bases are a match to TRBD2. V was pared by 4 bases and J by 5 bases, with 6 bases of the junction left unmatched. Germline V gene lookup returns CDR1 SGDLS and CDR2 YYNGEE. The CDR3 loop spans 14 amino acids. In DNA form, the CDR3 reads TGTGCCAGCAGCTTTCAAGCGGGAGGGCACGAGCAGTACTTC. Its protein is CASSFQAGGHEQYF.

In regard to this clonotype: The junction departs from the called germline gene at one end, perhaps through a read error. The chain carries TRBV14 and TRBJ1-2; D may be TRBD1 (6 bases). The CDR3 covers 12 residues. Germline V gene lookup returns CDR1 SGHDN and CDR2 FVKESK. For the CDR3, the DNA is TGTGCCAGCAGCCAAGATTACGGGGGCTACGCCTTC. This gives the protein CASSQDYGGYAF.

In its sample, this clonotype was seen many times. The chain joins TRBV12-3 or TRBV12-4 to TRBJ1-1; perhaps TRBD1 as D (6 bases). The CDR3 runs to 14 residues. Trimming shortened V by 4 bases and J by 11 bases, and 20 bases separated the two germline ends. The CDR3 sequence: CASSSLPTTGSAFF. CDR3 coding DNA: TGTGCCAGCAGTTCCCTCCCCACGACAGGCTCGGCTTTCTTT.

This clonotype has just one count. The chain is built from TRBV19 and TRBJ2-5; 7 positions agree with TRBD1. The junction had 15 bases not matched to a gene; V was cut back by 8 bases and J by 6 bases. Looked up from germline, CDR1 is LNHDA and CDR2 is SQIVND (reference sequence). This CDR3 spans 15 amino acids. CDR3 region: CASGTLETGIQTQYF. CDR3 in DNA: TGTGCCAGTGGTACCTTGGAGACAGGGATACAGACCCAGTACTTC.